Listed here are 11 T cell receptor beta chains from one sample, sequenced in a study of graft-versus-host responses after intestinal transplantation listed by TCRdb under 2021. The meaning of the sample's time point label: cells obtained before transplantation from donor or recipient. These receptors are not linked to any known antigen. Libraries were prepared through the immunoSEQ multiplex PCR assay. TCRdb re-hosts the immuneACCESS table, in-frame sequences only. Its copies lack some clones; in the studies checked, an unresolved V gene accounts for under half of them, and the cause for the rest is not known. The sample table holds approximately 81,000 clones, of which more than 75% were seen once. The ten largest clonotypes hold around 8.6% of the sample. Sequencing used unstimulated CD8+ T cells sorted from spleen or lymph node cells, obtained before transplant. These receptors all stem from a human donor who was the organ donor for an intestinal transplant.

V gene TRBV7-2 combines with J gene TRBJ2-1, with TRBD2 identical over 10 bases. This CDR3 region has 16 residues. The V and J ends lost 2 bases and 2 bases, in that order; junction bases with no gene match: 3. Germline CDR1 SGHTA, CDR2 FQGNSA. CDR3 in DNA: TGTGCCAGCAGCTTACTAGCGGGGGTCACCTACAATGAGCAGTTCTTC. Its protein is CASSLLAGVTYNEQFF. The entire variable domain, with the rest obtained from reference TRBV7-2 and TRBJ2-1, is as follows: GAGVSQSPSNKVTEKGKDVELRCDPISGHTALYWYRQSLGQGLEFLIYFQGNSAPDKSGLPSDRFSAERTGGSVSTLTIQRTQQEDSAVYLCASSLLAGVTYNEQFFGPGTRLTVL.

The chain recombines TRBV5-8 with TRBJ1-1; D unresolved. The germline V and J ends were trimmed by 4 bases and 1 base, with 8 bases remaining between them. Germline loops: CDR1 SGHTS, CDR2 YDEGEE. This CDR3 region has 13 residues. The CDR3 DNA sequence: TGTGCCAGCAGCATGGGGAGGAACACTGAAGCTTTCTTT. This sequence encodes CASSMGRNTEAFF.

The chain combines TRBV11-2 with TRBJ2-7; no reliable D call. Between the trimmed V and J ends, which lost 1 base and 2 bases, there was a span of 6 bases. The CDR3 covers 13 residues. Germline V CDR1 and CDR2: SGHAT, FQNNGV. The CDR3 reads CASSLAVAYEQYF. CDR3 sequence (DNA): TGTGCCAGCAGCTTAGCAGTAGCCTACGAGCAGTACTTC.

The chain has TRBV27 and TRBJ2-5; D ambiguous. Per germline, CDR1 MNHEY and CDR2 SMNVEV (reference sequence). This CDR3 spans 14 amino acids. V was pared by 2 bases and J by 0 bases, with 7 bases between. As DNA, the CDR3 is TGTGCCAGCAGTTTAGGGCGGTACCAAGAGACCCAGTACTTC. Amino acids: CASSLGRYQETQYF.

This clone was observed a handful of times. The rearrangement uses TRBV4-1 and TRBJ1-6, with D possibly TRBD1 on 6 matching bases. With 3 bases removed from V and 7 bases from J, the gap between germline ends came to 13 bases. CDR1 is MGHRA and CDR2 is YSYEKL in the germline V gene. The CDR3 extends over 15 amino acids. CDR3 in DNA: TGCGCCAGCAGCCACGAGGGGGGGGCAAATTCACCCCTCCACTTT. Translating gives CASSHEGGANSPLHF.

The V gene is TRBV7-3, the J gene TRBJ1-6, with D hard to call. V dropped 5 bases and J dropped 9 bases, with 11 bases sitting between them. CDR1 is SGHTA and CDR2 is FQGTGA in the germline V gene. This CDR3 has 13 amino acids. This CDR3 reads CASSRGPFSPLHF. CDR3 sequence (DNA): TGTGCCAGCAGCCGAGGACCTTTTTCACCCCTCCACTTT.

The chain uses TRBV5-6 and TRBJ2-7; D is perhaps TRBD2 (5 bases). This CDR3 has 14 residues. Germline assignment: CDR1 SGHDT and CDR2 YYEEEE. The V gene lost 0 bases and the J gene lost 3 bases, with 10 bases spanning the gap. The CDR3 sequence is CASSLGRYFYEQYF. The DNA of the CDR3 is TGTGCCAGCAGCTTGGGGAGGTATTTCTACGAGCAGTACTTC.

V and J are TRBV15 and TRBJ1-2, with D perhaps matching TRBD1 (5 bases). V dropped 0 bases and J dropped 4 bases, with 18 bases sitting between them. CDR3 length: 17 amino acids. In germline, CDR1 is LNHNV, CDR2 YYDKDF (reference sequence). The CDR3 region has the DNA TGTGCCACCAGCAGAGACCATCGAGACGACAGTGGCTATGGCTACACCTTC. It specifies CATSRDHRDDSGYGYTF.

This chain uses TRBV6-6 with TRBJ2-3; 9 nucleotides align to TRBD2. CDR1 is MNHNY, CDR2 SVGAGI, per germline (reference sequence). There are 16 residues in the CDR3. After removal of 4 bases from V and 7 bases from J, the junction contained 12 bases not matched to a gene. The CDR3 reads CASSSAPSGIFHTQYF. The CDR3 bases are TGTGCCAGCAGTTCCGCCCCTAGCGGGATTTTTCATACGCAGTATTTT.

The J gene is TRBJ2-3, the V gene TRBV15; the D gene could be TRBD1 or TRBD2 (5 bases each). This CDR3 has 16 amino acids. The germline gives CDR1 LNHNV, CDR2 YYDKDF (reference sequence). V gave up 1 base and J gave up 4 bases, with 15 bases separating them. CDR3 DNA sequence: TGTGCCACCAGCAGAGTTGGGTTGAGGGGCCCAGATACGCAGTATTTT. This encodes CATSRVGLRGPDTQYF.

This chain uses TRBV5-1 with TRBJ2-3, with D unclear. This CDR3 is built from 12 residues. Germline V CDR1 and CDR2: SGHRS, YFSETQ. V lost 4 bases to trimming and J lost 5 bases, with 8 bases between them. CDR3 sequence reads: CASSIGRDTQYF. The CDR3 DNA reads TGCGCCAGCAGCATCGGACGAGATACGCAGTATTTT.